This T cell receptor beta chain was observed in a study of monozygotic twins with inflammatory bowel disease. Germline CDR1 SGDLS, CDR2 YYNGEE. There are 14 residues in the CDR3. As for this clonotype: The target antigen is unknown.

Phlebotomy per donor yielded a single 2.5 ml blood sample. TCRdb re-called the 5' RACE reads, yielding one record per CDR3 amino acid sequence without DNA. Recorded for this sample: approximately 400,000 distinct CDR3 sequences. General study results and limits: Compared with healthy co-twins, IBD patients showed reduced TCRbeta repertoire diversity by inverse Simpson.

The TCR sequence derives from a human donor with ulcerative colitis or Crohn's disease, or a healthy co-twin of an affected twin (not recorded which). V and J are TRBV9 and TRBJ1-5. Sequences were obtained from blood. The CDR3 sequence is CASSASGINQPQHF.